The 23 T cell receptor beta chains in this list originate from one sample, sequenced in a study of T cells after yellow fever vaccination. TCRdb reanalysed the 5' RACE reads using MiXCR and keeps one entry per CDR3 protein. The sample records some 300,000 distinct CDR3 sequences, 8.7% being singletons. Sequencing used CD4+ T cells sorted from PBMCs, obtained 5 days after the yellow fever booster vaccination. The receptor source for this set is a man in his late teens or twenties who received the YFV17D yellow fever vaccine.

This clonotype was seen many times. The rearrangement links TRBV10-3 to TRBJ1-6; D uncertain. The V end lost 4 bases, the J end lost 4 bases, and 5 bases lay between the germline ends. Germline V gives CDR1 ENHRY, CDR2 SYGVKD. The CDR3 is made up of 13 amino acids. CDR3 loop: CAISGAYNSPLHF. The CDR3 bases are TGTGCCATCAGTGGGGCTTATAATTCACCCCTCCACTTT.

The chain joins TRBV6-5 to TRBJ2-3, with TRBD2 matching 9 bases. The CDR3 contains 15 residues. The V gene's germline CDR1 is MNHEY and CDR2 SVGAGI. V dropped 4 bases and J dropped 7; count of bases not matched to a gene: 9. CDR3 sequence: CASSSVAGEPNTQYF. The CDR3 bases are TGTGCCAGCAGTTCTGTAGCGGGGGAACCAAATACGCAGTATTTT.

This clonotype has just a few counts. CDR3 bases: TGTGCCAGCAGCCCCCTCGGCATAGACACTGAAGCTTTCTTT. It codes for CASSPLGIDTEAFF. V and J are TRBV7-3 and TRBJ1-1; D gene uncertain. The V gene's germline CDR1 is SGHTA and CDR2 FQGTGA. The CDR3 has 14 amino acids. Trimming removed 5 bases from V and 3 bases from J, with 13 bases in between.

This clonotype was picked up a small number of times. The chain combines TRBV5-1 with TRBJ2-5, with no clear D. The CDR3 loop spans 15 amino acids. The ends were cut back, 1 base at V and 3 bases at J, with 13 bases in the middle. The germline V gene has CDR1 SGHRS and CDR2 YFSETQ. CDR3 residues: CASSLNVAREETQYF. CDR3 nucleotides: TGCGCCAGCAGCTTGAATGTGGCGAGAGAAGAGACCCAGTACTTC. Variable domain in full (rest from reference TRBV5-1 and TRBJ2-5): KAGVTQTPRYLIKTRGQQVTLSCSPISGHRSVSWYQQTPGQGLQFLFEYFSETQRNKGNFPGRFSGRQFSNSRSEMNVSTLELGDSALYLCASSLNVAREETQYFGPGTRLLVL.

J is TRBJ2-3 and V is TRBV6-6; TRBD2 aligns across 9 bases. This CDR3 region has 16 residues. Germline values: CDR1 MNHNY, CDR2 SVGAGI (reference sequence). V lost 3 bases and J lost 0; bases outside the gene matches: 4. CDR3 residues: CASSYRLAGSTDTQYF. As DNA, the CDR3 is TGTGCCAGCAGTTATCGTCTAGCGGGAAGCACAGATACGCAGTATTTT.

This clonotype has only a few counts. This chain connects TRBV5-1 to TRBJ2-5, with a weak D call TRBD2 (7 bases). This CDR3 is built from 16 residues. The V gene's germline CDR1 is SGHRS and CDR2 YFSETQ. The V and J ends lost 0 bases and 2 bases respectively, with 14 bases between them. CDR3: CASSLEGRGPQETQYF. In nucleotides, the CDR3 is TGCGCCAGCAGCTTGGAGGGGCGGGGGCCGCAAGAGACCCAGTACTTC.

V usage is TRBV5-1 and J usage is TRBJ1-5, with D perhaps TRBD1 (6 bases). From germline, CDR1 is SGHRS and CDR2 YFSETQ. This CDR3 spans 13 amino acids. V gave up 4 bases and J gave up 5 bases, with 10 bases separating them. The DNA of the CDR3 is TGCGCCAGCAGCGGGGGGCGCCATCAGCCCCAGCATTTT. Translating gives CASSGGRHQPQHF.

The sample holds a few counts of this clonotype. The rearrangement joins TRBV18 to TRBJ1-2; D may be TRBD1 (5 bases). The CDR3 loop spans 14 amino acids. CDR1 KGHSH and CDR2 LQKENI come from the germline V gene. With 6 bases removed from V and 3 bases from J, the gap between germline ends came to 14 bases. CDR3 amino acids: CASSHPTEDYGYTF. The CDR3, as DNA: TGTGCCAGCTCGCACCCGACAGAAGACTATGGCTACACCTTC.

The J gene is TRBJ2-5, the V gene TRBV7-2, with D perhaps matching TRBD1 or TRBD2 (5 bases each). Trimming took off 1 base at V and 10 bases at J, with 19 bases between the two ends. Germline assignment: CDR1 SGHTA and CDR2 FQGNSA. CDR3 length: 15 residues. Written as DNA, the CDR3 is TGTGCCAGCAGCTTAGTCGAGGGGTTTGATGCTCGCCAGTACTTC. Protein sequence: CASSLVEGFDARQYF.

This clonotype was observed many times. This chain uses TRBV7-2 with TRBJ1-2; D is perhaps TRBD1 (6 bases). Germline V gene sequence: CDR1 SGHTA, CDR2 FQGNSA. CDR3 size: 13 residues. Trimming shortened V by 5 bases and J by 0 bases, and 7 bases separated the two germline ends. Here the CDR3 reads CASSRQANYGYTF. DNA of the CDR3: TGTGCCAGCAGCCGACAGGCTAACTATGGCTACACCTTC. Combining the CDR3 with reference TRBV7-2 and TRBJ1-2 gives the whole variable domain GAGVSQSPSNKVTEKGKDVELRCDPISGHTALYWYRQSLGQGLEFLIYFQGNSAPDKSGLPSDRFSAERTGGSVSTLTIQRTQQEDSAVYLCASSRQANYGYTFGSGTRLTVV.

This clonotype was observed at least ten times. The chain uses TRBV7-9 and TRBJ2-1, with D hard to call. The CDR3 consists of 14 residues. Trimming shortened V by 1 base and J by 8 bases, and 12 bases separated the two germline ends. CDR1 is SEHNR and CDR2 is FQNEAQ in the germline V gene (reference sequence). The CDR3 bases are TGTGCCAGCAGCTTAGAACCCTATCAGTATGAGCAGTTCTTC. It encodes CASSLEPYQYEQFF.

This clonotype has a handful of counts. The rearrangement uses TRBV11-2 and TRBJ2-1; D is uncertain. The germline V and J ends were trimmed by 1 base and 0 bases, with 10 bases remaining between them. The CDR3 sequence is 16 residues long. Germline lookup yields CDR1 SGHAT and CDR2 FQNNGV. This CDR3 is CASSLGLSSSYNEQFF. In DNA, the CDR3 is TGTGCCAGCAGCTTAGGACTCTCAAGCTCCTACAATGAGCAGTTCTTC.

The chain links TRBV29-1 to TRBJ2-7; maybe TRBD1 (5 bases). Germline V gene data show CDR1 as SQVTM and CDR2 as ANQGSEA. Trimming took off 6 bases at V and 1 base at J, with 16 bases between the two ends. The CDR3 length is 14 residues. CDR3 protein: CSVRLWAGSYEQYV. The CDR3 DNA reads as TGCAGCGTCCGATTGTGGGCAGGGTCCTACGAGCAGTACGTC.

In its sample, this clonotype was seen many times. The chain employs TRBV12-3 or TRBV12-4 and TRBJ2-7; 7 nucleotides agree with TRBD1. The J segment lost 6 bases and the V segment lost 5 bases, leaving 7 bases of the junction unmatched. This CDR3 contains 13 residues. Written as DNA, the CDR3 is TGTGCCAGCAGTCTGGGGACAGAGGCCGAGCAGTACGTC. Amino acid sequence: CASSLGTEAEQYV.

The rearrangement links TRBV7-9 to TRBJ2-5; D may be TRBD2 (5 bases). The ends were cut back, 2 bases at V and 2 bases at J, with 12 bases in the middle. CDR3 size: 15 residues. The germline gives CDR1 SEHNR, CDR2 FQNEAQ (reference sequence). This CDR3 is CASSLYGLAQETQYF. In DNA, the CDR3 is TGTGCCAGCAGCTTATATGGTCTAGCACAAGAGACCCAGTACTTC.

There are a few counts of this clonotype. V and J are TRBV4-2 and TRBJ1-1, with TRBD1 matching over 7 bases. V shed 0 bases, J shed 0 bases, and the junction held 1 base outside the gene matches. The CDR3 runs 15 residues. Germline V gene sequence: CDR1 LGHNA, CDR2 YNFKEQ. CDR3 sequence (DNA): TGTGCCAGCAGCCAAGACGGGACAGTGAACACTGAAGCTTTCTTT. Amino acid sequence: CASSQDGTVNTEAFF.

This clonotype showed up just a few times. The chain recombines TRBV7-9 with TRBJ2-7, with a weak D call TRBD1 (6 bases). The CDR3 spans 16 residues. CDR1 and CDR2 from the germline V gene are SEHNR and FQNEAQ (reference sequence). The germline V and J ends were trimmed by 5 bases and 5 bases, with 22 bases remaining between them. CDR3 protein: CASSHYRQDGEDEQYF. CDR3 nucleotides: TGTGCCAGCAGCCACTACAGACAGGATGGTGAAGACGAGCAGTACTTC.

This clonotype was seen a few times. The chain employs TRBV6-2 or TRBV6-3 and TRBJ2-5; 10 positions match TRBD2. This CDR3 comprises 15 residues. Unmatched junction bases numbered 7, after V lost 0 bases and J lost 9 bases. Germline CDR1 and CDR2: MNHEY and SVGEGT. The CDR3 coding sequence is TGTGCCAGCAGTTACTCCCTAGCGGGGGTTGGGGCCCAGTACTTC. This translates into CASSYSLAGVGAQYF.

This clonotype was seen at least ten times. V is TRBV19 and J is TRBJ2-5; the D gene is possibly TRBD1 (6 bases). The CDR3 runs to 15 residues. The V gene lost 5 bases and the J gene lost 4 bases, with 17 bases spanning the gap. The germline V gene encodes CDR1 LNHDA and CDR2 SQIVND (reference sequence). In nucleotides, the CDR3 is TGTGCCAGTAGTCGAAAGGGGGACACCCGAGAGACCCAGTACTTC. Its protein is CASSRKGDTRETQYF.

This clonotype occurred many times. This rearrangement joins TRBV10-3 to TRBJ2-6; D might be TRBD1 (6 bases). Germline CDR1 reads ENHRY; CDR2 reads SYGVKD. V lost 4 bases, J lost 2 bases, and 18 bases lay in between. The CDR3 is made up of 18 amino acids. The DNA of the CDR3 is TGTGCCATCAGTGCTCTACAGGGTTCTTGGACTGGGGCCAACGTCCTGACTTTC. Its translation is CAISALQGSWTGANVLTF.

The rearrangement joins TRBV19 to TRBJ1-2; 7 nucleotides agree with TRBD1. The CDR3 extends over 14 amino acids. Losses at the gene ends were 7 bases for V and 8 bases for J; bases not matched to a gene: 13. Germline V gives CDR1 LNHDA, CDR2 SQIVND (reference sequence). The CDR3: CASTGTANIGGYTF. The CDR3 DNA follows: TGTGCCAGTACCGGGACAGCAAATATAGGGGGCTACACCTTC.

The chain has TRBV20-1 and TRBJ1-2; TRBD1 might be the D (6 bases). V lost 5 bases, J lost 4 bases, and 8 bases lay in between. Germline CDR1 and CDR2: DFQATT and SNEGSKA (reference sequence). The CDR3 contains 11 residues. In nucleotides, the CDR3 is TGCAGTGCTCGGGACACCTATGGCTACACCTTC. The encoded protein is CSARDTYGYTF.

This clonotype has only a few counts. The gene calls are TRBV7-8 and TRBJ2-5, with 7 bases identical to TRBD1. V gave up 6 bases and J gave up 1 base; unmatched junction bases: 8. The CDR3 sequence is 15 residues long. Germline V gives CDR1 SGHVS, CDR2 FQNEAQ. The CDR3: CASRRRGRIQETQYF. CDR3 DNA sequence: TGTGCCAGCAGACGTAGGGGGCGGATCCAAGAGACCCAGTACTTC.